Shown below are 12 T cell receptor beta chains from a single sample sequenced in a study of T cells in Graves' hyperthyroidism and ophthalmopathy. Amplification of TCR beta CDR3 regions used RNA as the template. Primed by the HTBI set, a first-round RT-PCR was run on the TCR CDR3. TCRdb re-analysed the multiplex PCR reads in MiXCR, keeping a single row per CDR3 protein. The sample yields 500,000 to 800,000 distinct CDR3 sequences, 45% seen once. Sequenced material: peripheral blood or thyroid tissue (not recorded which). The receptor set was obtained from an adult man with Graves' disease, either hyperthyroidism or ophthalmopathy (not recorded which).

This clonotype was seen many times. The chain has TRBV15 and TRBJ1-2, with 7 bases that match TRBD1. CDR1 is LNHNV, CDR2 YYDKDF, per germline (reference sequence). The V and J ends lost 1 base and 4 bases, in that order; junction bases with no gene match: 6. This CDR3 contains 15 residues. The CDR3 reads CATSRVTGSVYGYTF. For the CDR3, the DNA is TGTGCCACCAGCAGAGTGACAGGGTCGGTCTATGGCTACACCTTC. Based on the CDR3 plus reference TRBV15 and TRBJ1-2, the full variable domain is DAMVIQNPRYQVTQFGKPVTLSCSQTLNHNVMYWYQQKSSQAPKLLFHYYDKDFNNEADTPDNFQSRRPNTSFCFLDIRSPGLGDTAMYLCATSRVTGSVYGYTFGSGTRLTVV.

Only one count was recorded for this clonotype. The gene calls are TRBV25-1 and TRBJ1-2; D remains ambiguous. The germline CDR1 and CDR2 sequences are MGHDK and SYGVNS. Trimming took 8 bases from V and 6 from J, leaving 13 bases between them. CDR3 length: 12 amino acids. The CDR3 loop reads CASLWGDDGYTF. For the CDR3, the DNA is TGTGCCAGCTTATGGGGAGACGATGGCTACACCTTC.

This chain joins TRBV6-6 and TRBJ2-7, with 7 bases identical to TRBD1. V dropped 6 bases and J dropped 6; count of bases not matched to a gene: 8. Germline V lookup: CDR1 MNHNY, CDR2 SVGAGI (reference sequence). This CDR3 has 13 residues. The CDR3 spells CASSQSRDSEQYF. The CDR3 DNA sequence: TGTGCCAGCAGCCAATCCCGGGACAGCGAGCAGTACTTC.

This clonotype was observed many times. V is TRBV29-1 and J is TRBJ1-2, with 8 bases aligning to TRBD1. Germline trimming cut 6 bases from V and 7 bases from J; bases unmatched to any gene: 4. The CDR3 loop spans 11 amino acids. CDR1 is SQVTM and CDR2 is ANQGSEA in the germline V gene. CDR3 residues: CSVEDRAGYTF. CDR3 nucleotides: TGCAGCGTGGAGGACAGGGCTGGCTACACCTTC.

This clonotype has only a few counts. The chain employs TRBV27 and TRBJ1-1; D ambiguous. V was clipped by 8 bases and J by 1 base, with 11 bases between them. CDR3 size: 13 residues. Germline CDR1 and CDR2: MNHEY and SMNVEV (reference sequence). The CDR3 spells CASASPANTEAFF. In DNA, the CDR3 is TGTGCCAGCGCTTCGCCAGCGAACACTGAAGCTTTCTTT.

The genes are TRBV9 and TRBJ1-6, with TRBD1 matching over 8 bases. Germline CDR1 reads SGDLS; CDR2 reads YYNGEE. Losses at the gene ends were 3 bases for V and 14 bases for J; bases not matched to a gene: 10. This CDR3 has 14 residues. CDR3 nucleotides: TGTGCCAGCAGCGAAGGACAGGGTCTTGGGACCCTCCACTTT. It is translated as CASSEGQGLGTLHF.

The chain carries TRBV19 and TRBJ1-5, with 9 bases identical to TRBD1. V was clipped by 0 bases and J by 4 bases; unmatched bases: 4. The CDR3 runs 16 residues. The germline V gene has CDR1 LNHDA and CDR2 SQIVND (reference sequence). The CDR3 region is CASSIDWGTGNQPQHF. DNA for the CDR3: TGTGCCAGTAGTATAGATTGGGGGACAGGGAATCAGCCCCAGCATTTT. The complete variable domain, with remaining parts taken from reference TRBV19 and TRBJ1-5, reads DGGITQSPKYLFRKEGQNVTLSCEQNLNHDAMYWYRQDPGQGLRLIYYSQIVNDFQKGDIAEGYSVSREKKESFPLTVTSAQKNPTAFYLCASSIDWGTGNQPQHFGDGTRLSIL.

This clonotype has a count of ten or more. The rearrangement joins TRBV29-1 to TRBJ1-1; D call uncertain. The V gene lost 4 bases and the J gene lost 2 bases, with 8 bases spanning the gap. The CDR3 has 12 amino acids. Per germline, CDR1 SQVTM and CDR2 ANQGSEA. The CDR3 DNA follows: TGCAGCGTTGGTCAATTTAACACTGAAGCTTTCTTT. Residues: CSVGQFNTEAFF.

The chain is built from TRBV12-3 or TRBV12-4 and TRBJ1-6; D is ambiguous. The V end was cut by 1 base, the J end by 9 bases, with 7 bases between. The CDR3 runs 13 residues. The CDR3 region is CASSLGVGSPLHF. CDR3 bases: TGTGCCAGCAGTTTAGGGGTAGGTTCACCCCTCCACTTT.

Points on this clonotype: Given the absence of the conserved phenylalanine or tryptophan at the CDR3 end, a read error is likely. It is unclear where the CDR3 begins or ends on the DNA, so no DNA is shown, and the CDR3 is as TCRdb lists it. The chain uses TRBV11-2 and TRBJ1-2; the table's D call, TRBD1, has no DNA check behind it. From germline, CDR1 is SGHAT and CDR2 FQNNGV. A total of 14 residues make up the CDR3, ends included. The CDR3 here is CASSPAVSLGQDAL.

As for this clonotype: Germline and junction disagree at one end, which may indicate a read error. CDR3 bases: TGTGCCAACAGTTTCTGGGAGAACACTGAAGCTTTCTTT. As protein: CANSFWENTEAFF. The rearrangement uses TRBV12-3 or TRBV12-4 and TRBJ1-1; D not resolved. There are 13 residues in the CDR3.

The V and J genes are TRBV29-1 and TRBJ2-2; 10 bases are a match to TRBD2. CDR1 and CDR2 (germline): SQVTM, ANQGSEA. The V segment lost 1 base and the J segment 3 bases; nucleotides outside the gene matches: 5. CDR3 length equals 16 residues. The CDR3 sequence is CSVEGLAGDYTGELFF. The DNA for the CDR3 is TGCAGCGTTGAAGGGCTAGCGGGAGATTACACCGGGGAGCTGTTTTTT.